This passage covers 2 T cell receptor beta chains from one sample sequenced in a study of response to subunit inactivated influenza vaccine. TCRdb reprocessed the RT-PCR reads via MiXCR and lists one record per CDR3 protein. The table includes 860,000 or so distinct CDR3 sequences, over 20% detected once. The sequencing used PBMCs from blood, collected 5 to 6 days after vaccination. These receptors came from a man aged 50 or older who received an inactivated influenza vaccine.

This sequence joins TRBV12-3 or TRBV12-4 and TRBJ2-2; D call uncertain. The closer fit of TRBJ1-4 to the DNA end suggests the J call may be wrong. This CDR3 has 12 amino acids. CDR3 amino acids: CASSLGQEKLFF. CDR3 nucleotide sequence: TGTGCCAGCAGTTTAGGACAAGAAAAACTGTTTTTT.

This clonotype was detected many times. The chain couples TRBV28 to TRBJ2-3, with D tentatively TRBD2 (6 bases). Trimming took off 3 bases at V and 0 bases at J, with 25 bases between the two ends. Germline V gene lookup returns CDR1 MDHEN and CDR2 SYDVKM. There are 20 residues in the CDR3. Here the CDR3 reads CASSLGTIWDSYKSTDTQYF. The CDR3 DNA follows: TGTGCCAGCAGTTTGGGTACGATCTGGGACTCCTATAAGAGCACAGATACGCAGTATTTT.